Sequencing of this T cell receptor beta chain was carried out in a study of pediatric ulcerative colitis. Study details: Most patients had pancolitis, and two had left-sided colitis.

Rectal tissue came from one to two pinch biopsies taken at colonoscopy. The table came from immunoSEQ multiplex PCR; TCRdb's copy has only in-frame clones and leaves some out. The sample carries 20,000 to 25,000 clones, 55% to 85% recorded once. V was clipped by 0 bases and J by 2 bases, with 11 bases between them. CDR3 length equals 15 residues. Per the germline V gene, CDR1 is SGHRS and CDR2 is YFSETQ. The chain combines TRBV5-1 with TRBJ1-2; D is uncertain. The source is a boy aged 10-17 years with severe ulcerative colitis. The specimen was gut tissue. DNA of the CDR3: TGCGCCAGCAGCTTGGCAATATTGGGGAACTATGGCTACACCTTC. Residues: CASSLAILGNYGYTF.